This T cell receptor (beta chain) was obtained from a study of memory CD4+ T cells and cytomegalovirus serostatus. On this clone itself: What it binds is not known.

Study observations and caveats: Of under 200 reported CMV TCRbeta sequences, roughly 67 were found in memory CD4+ repertoires.

The sort gate was single viable CD3+CD4+CD8-CD45RO+ cells for memory CD4+ T cells. Positive selection with CD4 microbeads enriched total CD4+ T cells. This CDR3 is 14 amino acids long. The V end was cut by 5 bases, the J end by 2 bases, with 12 bases between. The germline V gene encodes CDR1 SGHAT and CDR2 FQNNGV. Authors' processing steps: After removing out-of-frame reads, approximately 2 million distinct TCRbeta sequences remained. Data came from immunoSEQ multiplex PCR; TCRdb stores just in-frame clones and leaves some out. That table supplies the V and J calls and clone size; D and trimming were determined from the DNA. Of 45,000 to 65,000 clones in the sample, 70% to 85% were seen once.

This sequence was found in an adult in good health and CMV-seronegative. The chain couples TRBV11-2 to TRBJ2-5, with D uncertain. Sequenced: memory CD4+ T cells from blood. DNA of the CDR3: TGTGCCAGCAGCACCATTCCTTCGCAAGAGACCCAGTACTTC. This sequence encodes CASSTIPSQETQYF. Full variable domain (remainder filled in from reference TRBV11-2 and TRBJ2-5): EAGVAQSPRYKIIEKRQSVAFWCNPISGHATLYWYQQILGQGPKLLIQFQNNGVVDDSQLPKDRFSAERLKGVDSTLKIQPAKLEDSAVYLCASSTIPSQETQYFGPGTRLLVL.